This T cell receptor (beta chain) was found in a study of blood T cell repertoires in COVID-19. Germline lookup yields CDR1 SGDLS and CDR2 YYNGEE. Trimming pared 2 bases from V and 5 bases from J, leaving 20 bases between. CDR3 length: 17 amino acids. Data came from immunoSEQ multiplex PCR; TCRdb stores just in-frame clones and leaves some out. Of roughly 300,000 clones listed, around 87% are singletons. This clonotype was sampled from a woman aged 40 to 49 who had recovered from COVID-19. Sample: peripheral blood. The V call is TRBV9, the J call TRBJ1-5; D is perhaps TRBD1 (5 bases). The CDR3 region has the DNA TGTGCCAGCAGCGTTTCCCCCTGGGCCAGGGAAGATCAGCCCCAGCATTTT. Residues: CASSVSPWAREDQPQHF.